Below, one T cell receptor beta chain is given with its context. No antigen is known for it. Germline is not matched at one junction end, which may reflect a read error. TCR alpha and beta CDR3 regions were amplified from RNA using iRepertoire nested multiplex PCR. Via MiXCR, TCRdb re-called the multiplex PCR reads, giving one row per CDR3 protein. Among about 140,000 distinct CDR3 sequences listed, 39% were seen once. Per the germline V gene, CDR1 is MNHNS and CDR2 is SASEGT. The CDR3 totals 13 residues. The sample is drawn from a study of glioma-infiltrating T cells. Notes on the study in general: CDR3 overlap between tissue and blood was very small.

The source is a human donor with low-grade glioma or glioblastoma, undergoing nonglioma brain surgery, or in good health (not recorded which). Sequenced: glioma tissue, nonneoplastic brain tissue, or PBMCs (not recorded which). The rearrangement joins TRBV6-1 to TRBJ2-7, with a weak D call TRBD1 (6 bases). The chain's CDR3 is CATSDVGGREQYF. In DNA form, the CDR3 reads TGTGCCACCAGTGATGTTGGGGGCCGCGAGCAGTACTTC.